Listed below are T cell receptor beta chains from one sample, sequenced in a study of blood T cell repertoires in COVID-19. TCRdb's copy holds only in-frame clones and misses some; the assay was immunoSEQ multiplex PCR. Among about 250,000 clones, 83% were seen once, and the ten largest hold more than 5.5%. The sample comprised peripheral blood. The receptor source for this set is a human donor in a cohort sampled during active COVID-19. The CDR3 runs from the conserved cysteine through the conserved F or W. The D gene is left open where the match is weak. The size entry is marked missing in some rows and otherwise reads once, few, many or a size class.

j_gene: TRBJ2-1
d_gene: -
abundance: -
v_gene: TRBV19
CDR3nt: TGTGCCAGTAGTACCCCTAGCTCCCTTTACAATGAGCAGTTCTTC
CDR3aa: CASSTPSSLYNEQFF

j_gene: TRBJ2-7
d_gene: -
abundance: -
v_gene: TRBV9
CDR3nt: TGTGCCAGCAGCGTAGGACCCCTAGACTCCTACGAGCAGTACTTC
CDR3aa: CASSVGPLDSYEQYF

j_gene: TRBJ2-7
d_gene: TRBD2
abundance: -
v_gene: TRBV6-1
CDR3nt: TGTGCCAGCAGTGAATGGGCAAGCGGGGGGCCTTCCTACGAGCAGTACTTC
CDR3aa: CASSEWASGGPSYEQYF

j_gene: TRBJ2-1
d_gene: TRBD1
abundance: -
v_gene: TRBV15
CDR3nt: TGTGCCACCAGCAGTAATGGACAGGGTTCCACCTACAATGAGCAGTTCTTC
CDR3aa: CATSSNGQGSTYNEQFF

j_gene: TRBJ2-1
d_gene: TRBD2
abundance: -
v_gene: TRBV11-2
CDR3nt: TGTGCCAGCAGCTTCCAGAGCGGGGGCACCCACAATGAGCAGTTCTTC
CDR3aa: CASSFQSGGTHNEQFF

j_gene: TRBJ1-4
d_gene: -
abundance: -
v_gene: TRBV5-4
CDR3nt: TGTGCCAGCAGCTCGACCTCAGGGGCAACTAATGAAAAACTGTTTTTT
CDR3aa: CASSSTSGATNEKLFF

j_gene: TRBJ2-7
d_gene: -
abundance: -
v_gene: TRBV5-1
CDR3nt: TGCGCCAGCAGCTTGGCGTGGGAAGGGGGAGACTACGAGCAGTACTTC
CDR3aa: CASSLAWEGGDYEQYF

j_gene: TRBJ2-1
d_gene: TRBD2
abundance: -
v_gene: TRBV5-1
CDR3nt: TGCGCCAGCAGCCTACCGGGACTAGCGGGAGGAGAGCAGTTCTTC
CDR3aa: CASSLPGLAGGEQFF

j_gene: TRBJ2-1
d_gene: TRBD1
abundance: -
v_gene: TRBV29-1
CDR3nt: TGCAGCGTTATGGGACAGGGGGTCAATGAGCAGTTCTTC
CDR3aa: CSVMGQGVNEQFF

j_gene: TRBJ1-1
d_gene: -
abundance: -
v_gene: TRBV5-1
CDR3nt: TGCGCCAGCAGCTTATTTACAGGGAGGGCTGAAGCTTTCTTT
CDR3aa: CASSLFTGRAEAFF

j_gene: TRBJ1-1
d_gene: TRBD1
abundance: -
v_gene: TRBV18
CDR3nt: TGTGCCAGCTCACGGTGGACAGGGGAGCGAACTGAAGCTTTCTTT
CDR3aa: CASSRWTGERTEAFF

j_gene: TRBJ2-1
d_gene: -
abundance: once
v_gene: TRBV5-1
CDR3nt: TGCGCCAGCAGCTTGGCCGAGGAGAACTGGTTCTTC
CDR3aa: CASSLAEENWFF

j_gene: TRBJ2-2
d_gene: -
abundance: -
v_gene: TRBV4-1
CDR3nt: TGCGCCAGCAGCCAGGAGTTACCGGGACACCCGAACACCGGGGAGCTGTTTTTT
CDR3aa: CASSQELPGHPNTGELFF

j_gene: TRBJ2-1
d_gene: -
abundance: -
v_gene: TRBV5-1
CDR3nt: TGCGCCAGCAGCTTGGCGGGTGAGCAGTTCTTC
CDR3aa: CASSLAGEQFF

j_gene: TRBJ1-1
d_gene: -
abundance: -
v_gene: TRBV7-8
CDR3nt: TGTGCCAGCAGGCCTCAGGGGCTGACTGAAGCTTTCTTT
CDR3aa: CASRPQGLTEAFF

j_gene: TRBJ2-5
d_gene: TRBD2
abundance: -
v_gene: TRBV7-9
CDR3nt: TGTGCCAGCAGCCCCCGCCGCTCACTTACTAGCGGTCAAGAGACCCAGTACTTC
CDR3aa: CASSPRRSLTSGQETQYF

j_gene: TRBJ2-7
d_gene: TRBD2
abundance: -
v_gene: TRBV6-5
CDR3nt: TGTGCCAGCAGGAAGCGGGAGTTCAACGAGCAGTACTTC
CDR3aa: CASRKREFNEQYF

j_gene: TRBJ1-1
d_gene: TRBD1
abundance: few
v_gene: TRBV30
CDR3nt: TGTGCCTGGAGTGTACTGAGACAGGGGACTGGTGGCACTGAAGCTTTCTTT
CDR3aa: CAWSVLRQGTGGTEAFF

j_gene: TRBJ2-5
d_gene: TRBD2
abundance: -
v_gene: TRBV9
CDR3nt: TGTGCCAGCAGCCAGGGGACTAGCGGGGGGACCCAAGAGACCCAGTACTTC
CDR3aa: CASSQGTSGGTQETQYF

j_gene: TRBJ2-1
d_gene: TRBD1
abundance: -
v_gene: TRBV19
CDR3nt: TGTGCCAGTAGGGCGGCCGGGACAGGGGCGTCCAATGAGCAGTTCTTC
CDR3aa: CASRAAGTGASNEQFF

j_gene: TRBJ2-7
d_gene: -
abundance: once
v_gene: TRBV18
CDR3nt: TGTGCCAGCTCATCACCTGGGCGCAGGGGCTACGAGCAGTACTTC
CDR3aa: CASSSPGRRGYEQYF

j_gene: TRBJ2-6
d_gene: -
abundance: few
v_gene: TRBV30
CDR3nt: TGTGCCTGGACAGGTTCCGGGGCCAACGTCCTGACTTTC
CDR3aa: CAWTGSGANVLTF

j_gene: TRBJ2-5
d_gene: TRBD1
abundance: -
v_gene: TRBV9
CDR3nt: TGTGCCAGCAGCCTAATCGGACAGGGGGCGCGAGAGACCCAGTACTTC
CDR3aa: CASSLIGQGARETQYF